These T cell receptor beta chains were read from a single sample in a study of T cells in Graves' hyperthyroidism and ophthalmopathy. TCRdb processed the multiplex PCR reads anew with MiXCR; each CDR3 protein has one entry. Among about 840,000 distinct CDR3 sequences listed, over 35% were seen once. The sequenced material came from blood. The receptors derive from a young man with Graves' hyperthyroidism. Both conserved end residues are part of each CDR3. A D gene is named only where the DNA matches it firmly. Clone sizes are given selectively: once, few, many, or a class where the clone is expanded.

V	J	size	D	CDR3	DNA
TRBV19	TRBJ2-2	few	TRBD1	CASMPQGTGELFF	TGTGCCAGTATGCCACAGGGGACCGGGGAGCTGTTTTTT
TRBV29-1	TRBJ1-2	many	NA	CSVEGTDYGYTF	TGCAGCGTTGAAGGGACAGACTATGGCTACACCTTC
TRBV20-1	TRBJ2-7	few	TRBD2	CSARRTSGSYEQYF	TGCAGTGCTAGACGGACTAGCGGGAGTTACGAGCAGTACTTC
TRBV2	TRBJ1-2	many	TRBD1	CASGDRAKGGYTF	TGTGCCAGCGGGGACAGGGCGAAAGGTGGCTACACCTTC
TRBV10-3	TRBJ1-2	NA	NA	CAISEGEGGYTF	TGTGCCATCAGTGAAGGGGAAGGTGGCTACACCTTC
TRBV29-1	TRBJ2-7	NA	NA	CSVEDSGEQYF	TGCAGCGTTGAAGACTCCGGCGAGCAGTACTTC
TRBV11-2	TRBJ2-5	NA	TRBD1	CASRRYRGRETQYF	TGTGCCAGCAGGCGCTACAGGGGCCGGGAGACCCAGTACTTC
TRBV10-2	TRBJ1-1	NA	NA	CASSQDPFTEAFF	TGCGCCAGCAGCCAAGATCCGTTCACTGAAGCTTTCTTT
TRBV29-1	TRBJ1-2	many	NA	CSVEQGYGYTF	TGCAGCGTTGAACAGGGTTATGGCTACACCTTC
TRBV7-9	TRBJ1-6	NA	NA	CASSLAVETHYF	TGTGCCAGCAGCTTAGCGGTCGAGACCCACTACTTT
TRBV19	TRBJ1-4	few	NA	CASNKDPGTTNEKLFF	TGTGCCAGTAACAAGGACCCGGGGACAACTAATGAAAAACTGTTTTTT
TRBV7-9	TRBJ1-4	NA	NA	CASSQGRDEKLFF	TGCGCCAGCAGCCAAGGTAGGGACGAAAAACTGTTTTTT
TRBV20-1	TRBJ2-5	many	TRBD1	CSATGGQETQYF	TGCAGCGCGACAGGGGGCCAAGAGACCCAGTACTTC
TRBV7-9	TRBJ2-2	NA	TRBD2	CASSRGTSGNTGELFF	TGTGCCAGCAGCCGCGGGACTAGCGGGAACACCGGGGAGCTGTTTTTT
TRBV29-1	TRBJ1-2	NA	NA	CSVEGPGYTF	TGCAGCGTTGAGGGGCCTGGCTACACCTTC
TRBV7-6	TRBJ2-5	many	TRBD1	CASSVTGVGETQYF	TGTGCCAGCAGCGTCACAGGGGTAGGAGAGACCCAGTACTTC
TRBV29-1	TRBJ2-2	few	TRBD1	CSVEGAKGQTNF	TGCAGCGTTGAGGGGGCCAAGGGACAGACAAATTTT